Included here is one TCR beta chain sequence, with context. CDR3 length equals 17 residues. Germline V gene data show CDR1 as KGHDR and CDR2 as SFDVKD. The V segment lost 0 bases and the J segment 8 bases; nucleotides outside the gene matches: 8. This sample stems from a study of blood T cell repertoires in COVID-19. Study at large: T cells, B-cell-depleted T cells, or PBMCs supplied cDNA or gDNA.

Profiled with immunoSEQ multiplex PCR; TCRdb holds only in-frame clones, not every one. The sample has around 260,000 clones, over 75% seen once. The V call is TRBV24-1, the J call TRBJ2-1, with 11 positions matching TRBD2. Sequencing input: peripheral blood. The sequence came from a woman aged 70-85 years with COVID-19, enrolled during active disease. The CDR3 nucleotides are TGTGCCACCAGTGATTTGGTAGCGGGAGGGCGAATCGATGAGCAGTTCTTC. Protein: CATSDLVAGGRIDEQFF.